This TCR beta chain was recorded in a study of shared clonotypes between healthy human individuals. V lost 0 bases, J lost 6 bases, and 8 bases lay in between. The CDR3 covers 13 residues. The germline gives CDR1 SGDLS, CDR2 YYNGEE. Sequenced by immunoSEQ multiplex PCR; TCRdb stores in-frame clones only, minus some. The repertoire has 470,000 or so clones, approximately 78% of them found once; the top ten carry approximately 12%. The origin of this receptor is a middle-aged woman in good health. Some clones in this sample may be carry-over from other donors' samples. The chain uses TRBV9 and TRBJ2-3; possibly TRBD2 for D (6 bases). Sequencing was done on a sample of PBMCs. The CDR3 reads CASSVGGDDTQYF. The CDR3 DNA follows: TGTGCCAGCAGCGTAGGCGGGGATGATACGCAGTATTTT.